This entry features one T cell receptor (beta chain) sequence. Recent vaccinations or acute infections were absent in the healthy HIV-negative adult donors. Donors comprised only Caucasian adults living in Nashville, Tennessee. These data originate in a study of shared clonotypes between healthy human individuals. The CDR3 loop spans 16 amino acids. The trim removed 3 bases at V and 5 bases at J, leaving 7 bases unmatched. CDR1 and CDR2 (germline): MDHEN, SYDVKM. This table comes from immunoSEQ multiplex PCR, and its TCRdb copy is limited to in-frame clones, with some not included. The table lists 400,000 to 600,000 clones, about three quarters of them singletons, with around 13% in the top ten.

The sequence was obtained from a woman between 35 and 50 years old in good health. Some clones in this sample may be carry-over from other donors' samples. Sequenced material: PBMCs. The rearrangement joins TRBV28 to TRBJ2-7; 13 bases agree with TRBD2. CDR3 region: CASSFPTSGRRNEQYF. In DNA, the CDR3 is TGTGCCAGCAGTTTCCCGACTAGCGGGAGGCGGAACGAGCAGTACTTC.